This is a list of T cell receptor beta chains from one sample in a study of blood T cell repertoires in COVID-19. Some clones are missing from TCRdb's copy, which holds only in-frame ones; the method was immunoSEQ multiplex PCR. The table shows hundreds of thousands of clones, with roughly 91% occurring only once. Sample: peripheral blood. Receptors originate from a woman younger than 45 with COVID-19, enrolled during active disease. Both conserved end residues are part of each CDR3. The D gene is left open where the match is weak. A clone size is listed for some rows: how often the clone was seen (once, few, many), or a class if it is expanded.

CASRKAGTGAYEQYF | TGTGCCAGCCGAAAAGCCGGGACAGGGGCGTACGAGCAGTACTTC | TRBV6-5 | NA | TRBJ2-7 | TRBD1
CASSLDRTTQETQYF | TGTGCCAGCAGCTTAGATCGGACAACTCAAGAGACCCAGTACTTC | TRBV7-9 | NA | TRBJ2-5 | NA
CASSPRQGAYGYTF | TGTGCCAGCAGCCCCCGACAGGGGGCCTATGGCTACACCTTC | TRBV16 | NA | TRBJ1-2 | TRBD1
CATRGDSNQPQHF | TGTGCCACCAGAGGGGATAGCAATCAGCCCCAGCATTTT | TRBV15 | NA | TRBJ1-5 | NA
CASSQVGRGSPEAFF | TGTGCCAGCAGCCAAGTGGGACGGGGGTCGCCTGAAGCTTTCTTT | TRBV14 | NA | TRBJ1-1 | NA
CASTLPGAYEQYF | TGTGCCAGCACGTTGCCGGGGGCCTACGAGCAGTACTTC | TRBV5-4 | NA | TRBJ2-7 | NA
CASSLHSPGQGGEQYF | TGTGCCAGCTCACTCCACTCTCCGGGACAGGGGGGCGAGCAGTACTTC | TRBV18 | once | TRBJ2-7 | TRBD1
CASSLPLAGTTDTQYF | TGCGCCAGCAGCTTGCCTCTAGCGGGGACAACAGATACGCAGTATTTT | TRBV5-1 | NA | TRBJ2-3 | TRBD2
CASSIRDMNTEAFF | TGTGCCAGCAGCATACGAGACATGAACACTGAAGCTTTCTTT | TRBV11-2 | NA | TRBJ1-1 | NA
CASSLEVVGGYNEQFF | TGTGCCAGCAGCTTAGAGGTGGTGGGGGGCTACAATGAGCAGTTCTTC | TRBV13 | NA | TRBJ2-1 | NA
CASSPAGSYEQYF | TGTGCCAGCTCCCCGGCGGGCTCCTACGAGCAGTACTTC | TRBV18 | few | TRBJ2-7 | NA
CASSRHHSGTSTYEQYF | TGTGCCAGCAGTCGCCACCACTCCGGGACTAGTACCTACGAGCAGTACTTC | TRBV6-6 | NA | TRBJ2-7 | TRBD2
CASSAGTASYGYTF | TGTGCCAGCTCGGCCGGGACAGCCTCCTATGGCTACACCTTC | TRBV18 | NA | TRBJ1-2 | TRBD1
CASSYDRGSGNTIYF | TGTGCCAGCAGTTACGACAGGGGATCTGGAAACACCATATATTTT | TRBV6-5 | NA | TRBJ1-3 | TRBD1
CSASSGRLDGYTF | TGCAGTGCTAGTTCAGGGCGGTTGGATGGCTACACCTTC | TRBV20-1 | NA | TRBJ1-2 | NA
CASSLQGGTEAFF | TGCGCCAGCAGCTTGCAGGGGGGCACTGAAGCTTTCTTT | TRBV5-1 | NA | TRBJ1-1 | TRBD1
CASSSSEGAPYGYTF | TGTGCCAGCAGCTCCTCGGAGGGGGCTCCCTATGGCTACACCTTC | TRBV5-4 | many | TRBJ1-2 | TRBD1
CASSVVSGGPAYEQYF | TGTGCCAGCAGCGTCGTGAGCGGGGGGCCCGCCTACGAGCAGTACTTC | TRBV9 | once | TRBJ2-7 | TRBD2
CASSRQSLSSYNSPLHF | TGCGCCAGCAGCCGACAGTCCTTAAGCTCCTATAATTCACCCCTCCACTTT | TRBV5-1 | NA | TRBJ1-6 | NA
CASSRTWDSEAFF | TGCGCCAGCAGCCGAACCTGGGACAGTGAAGCTTTCTTT | TRBV4-1 | once | TRBJ1-1 | TRBD1
CASSLSRVGTGLTEAFF | TGTGCCAGCAGCTTAAGCAGGGTGGGGACAGGGTTGACTGAAGCTTTCTTT | TRBV11-3 | NA | TRBJ1-1 | TRBD1
CASSSLAGEEQYF | TGTGCCAGCAGCTCTCTAGCGGGGGAGGAGCAGTACTTC | TRBV7-9 | few | TRBJ2-7 | TRBD2
CASSLSVEQGRGETQYF | TGTGCCAGCAGTTTATCGGTGGAGCAGGGGAGAGGAGAGACCCAGTACTTC | TRBV27 | NA | TRBJ2-5 | NA
CASSITTGYNEQFF | TGTGCCAGCAGCATCACGACGGGATACAATGAGCAGTTCTTC | TRBV11-2 | NA | TRBJ2-1 | NA
CASSARPVSGTEAFF | TGTGCCAGCAGCGCAAGACCGGTTTCGGGTACTGAAGCTTTCTTT | TRBV6-5 | NA | TRBJ1-1 | NA
CASSFSSNTEAFF | TGTGCCAGCAGTTTTAGTTCGAACACTGAAGCTTTCTTT | TRBV27 | NA | TRBJ1-1 | NA
CASRSQSTNYSPLHF | TGTGCCAGCAGAAGCCAGAGTACTAACTATTCACCCCTCCACTTT | TRBV2 | NA | TRBJ1-6 | NA
CASSLAPGTVNSPLHF | TGTGCCAGCAGCTTAGCCCCCGGGACAGTAAATTCACCCCTCCACTTT | TRBV7-2 | once | TRBJ1-6 | TRBD1
CASSPGTGNTEAFF | TGTGCCAGCTCACCAGGGACAGGGAACACTGAAGCTTTCTTT | TRBV18 | NA | TRBJ1-1 | TRBD1
CASSSGATNEKLFF | TGTGCCAGCAGCAGCGGGGCAACTAATGAAAAACTGTTTTTT | TRBV28 | NA | TRBJ1-4 | NA
CASSIGQGTDTQYF | TGTGCCAGTAGTATCGGACAGGGTACAGATACGCAGTATTTT | TRBV19 | once | TRBJ2-3 | TRBD1
CASSFHQGGQPQHF | TGTGCCAGCAGTTTTCACCAGGGAGGGCAGCCCCAGCATTTT | TRBV28 | NA | TRBJ1-5 | NA
CASSESPGIGEKLFF | TGTGCCAGCAGTGAAAGTCCGGGGATAGGTGAAAAACTGTTTTTT | TRBV2 | NA | TRBJ1-4 | NA
CASSLQGQPELGDTQYF | TGCGCCAGCAGCTTGCAGGGACAGCCGGAACTAGGAGATACGCAGTATTTT | TRBV5-1 | few | TRBJ2-3 | TRBD1